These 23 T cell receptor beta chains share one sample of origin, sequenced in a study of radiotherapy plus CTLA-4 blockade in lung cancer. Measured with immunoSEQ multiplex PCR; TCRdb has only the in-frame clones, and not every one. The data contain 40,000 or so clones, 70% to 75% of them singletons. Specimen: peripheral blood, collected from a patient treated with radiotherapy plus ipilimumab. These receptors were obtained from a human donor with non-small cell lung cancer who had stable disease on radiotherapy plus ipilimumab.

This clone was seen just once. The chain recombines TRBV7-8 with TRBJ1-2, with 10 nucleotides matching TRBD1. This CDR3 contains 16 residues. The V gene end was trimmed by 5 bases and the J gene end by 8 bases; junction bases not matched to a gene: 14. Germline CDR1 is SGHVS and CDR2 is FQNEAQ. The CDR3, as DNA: TGTGCCAGCAGCGATTACGGGACAGGGGATTCTAGCGGCTACACCTTC. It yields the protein CASSDYGTGDSSGYTF.

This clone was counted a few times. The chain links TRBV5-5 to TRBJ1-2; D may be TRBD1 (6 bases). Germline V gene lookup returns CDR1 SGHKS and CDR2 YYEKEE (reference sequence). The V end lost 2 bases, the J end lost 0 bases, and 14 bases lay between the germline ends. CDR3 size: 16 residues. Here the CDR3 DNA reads TGTGCCAGCAGCTTAGGCGGGAACAGGGCTAACTATGGCTACACCTTC. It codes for CASSLGGNRANYGYTF.

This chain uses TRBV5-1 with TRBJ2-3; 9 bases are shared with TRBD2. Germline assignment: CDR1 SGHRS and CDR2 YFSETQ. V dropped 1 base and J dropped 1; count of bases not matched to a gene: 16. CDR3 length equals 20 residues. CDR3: CASSLIGTRGGARGTDTQYF. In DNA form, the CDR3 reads TGCGCCAGCAGCTTGATCGGGACTCGCGGGGGGGCTAGGGGCACAGATACGCAGTATTTT.

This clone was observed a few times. The CDR3 here is CASGLGQMNTEAFF. DNA for the CDR3: TGTGCTAGTGGTTTGGGACAGATGAACACTGAAGCTTTCTTT. This chain joins TRBV12-5 and TRBJ1-1; possibly TRBD1 for D (5 bases). Germline CDR1 LGHNT, CDR2 FRNRAP. This CDR3 has 14 residues. V was pared by 1 base and J by 0 bases, with 6 bases between.

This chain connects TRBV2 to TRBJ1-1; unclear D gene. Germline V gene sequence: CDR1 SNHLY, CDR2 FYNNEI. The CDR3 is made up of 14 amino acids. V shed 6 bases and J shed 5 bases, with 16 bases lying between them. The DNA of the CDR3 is TGTGCCAGCAGGCAACAGTTGTGGGAGACTGAAGCTTTCTTT. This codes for CASRQQLWETEAFF.

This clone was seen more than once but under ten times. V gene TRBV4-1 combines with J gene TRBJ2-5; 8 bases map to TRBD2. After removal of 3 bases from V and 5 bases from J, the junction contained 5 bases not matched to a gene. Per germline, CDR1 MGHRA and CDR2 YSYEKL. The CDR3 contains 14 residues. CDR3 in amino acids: CASSHSGGRETQYF. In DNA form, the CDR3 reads TGCGCCAGCAGCCACTCGGGGGGGCGGGAGACCCAGTACTTC.

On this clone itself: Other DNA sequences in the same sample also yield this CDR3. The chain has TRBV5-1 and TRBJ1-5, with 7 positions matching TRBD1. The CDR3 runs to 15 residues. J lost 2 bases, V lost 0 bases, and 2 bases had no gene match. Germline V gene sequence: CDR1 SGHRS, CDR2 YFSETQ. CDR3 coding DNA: TGCGCCAGCAGCTTGGACGGACAGGGCAATCAGCCCCAGCATTTT. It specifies CASSLDGQGNQPQHF. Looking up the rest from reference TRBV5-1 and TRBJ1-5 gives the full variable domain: KAGVTQTPRYLIKTRGQQVTLSCSPISGHRSVSWYQQTPGQGLQFLFEYFSETQRNKGNFPGRFSGRQFSNSRSEMNVSTLELGDSALYLCASSLDGQGNQPQHFGDGTRLSIL.

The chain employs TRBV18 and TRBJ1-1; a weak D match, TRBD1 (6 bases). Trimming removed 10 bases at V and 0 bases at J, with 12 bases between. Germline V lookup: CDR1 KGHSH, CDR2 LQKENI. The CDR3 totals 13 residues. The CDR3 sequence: CATHRDLNTEAFF. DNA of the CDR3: TGTGCCACCCACAGGGATTTGAACACTGAAGCTTTCTTT.

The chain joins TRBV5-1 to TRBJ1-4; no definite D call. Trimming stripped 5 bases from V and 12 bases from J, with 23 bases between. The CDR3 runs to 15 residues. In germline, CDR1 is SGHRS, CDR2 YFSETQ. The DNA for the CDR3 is TGCGCCAGCAGGCCTGATCCGGGCCGGCCTACGGAACTGTTTTTT. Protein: CASRPDPGRPTELFF.

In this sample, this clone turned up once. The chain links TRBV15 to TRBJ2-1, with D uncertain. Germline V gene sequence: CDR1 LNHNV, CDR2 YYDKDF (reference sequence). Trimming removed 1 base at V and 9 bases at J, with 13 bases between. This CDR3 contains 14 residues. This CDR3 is CATSRGRGIGEQFF. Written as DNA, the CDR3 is TGTGCCACCAGCAGAGGAAGAGGAATCGGTGAGCAGTTCTTC.

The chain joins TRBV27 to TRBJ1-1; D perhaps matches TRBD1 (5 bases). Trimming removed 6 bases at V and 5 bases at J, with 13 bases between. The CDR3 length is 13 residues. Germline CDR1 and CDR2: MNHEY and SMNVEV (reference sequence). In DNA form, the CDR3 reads TGTGCCAGCAGGGGGGTACAGAGGACTGAAGCTTTCTTT. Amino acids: CASRGVQRTEAFF.

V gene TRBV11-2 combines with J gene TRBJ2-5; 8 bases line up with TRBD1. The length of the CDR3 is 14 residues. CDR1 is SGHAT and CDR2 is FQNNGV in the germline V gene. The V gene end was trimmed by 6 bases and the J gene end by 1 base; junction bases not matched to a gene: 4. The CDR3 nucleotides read TGTGCCAGCAGAGTAACAGGGGGCCAAGAGACCCAGTACTTC. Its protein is CASRVTGGQETQYF. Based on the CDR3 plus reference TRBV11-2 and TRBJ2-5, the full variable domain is EAGVAQSPRYKIIEKRQSVAFWCNPISGHATLYWYQQILGQGPKLLIQFQNNGVVDDSQLPKDRFSAERLKGVDSTLKIQPAKLEDSAVYLCASRVTGGQETQYFGPGTRLLVL.

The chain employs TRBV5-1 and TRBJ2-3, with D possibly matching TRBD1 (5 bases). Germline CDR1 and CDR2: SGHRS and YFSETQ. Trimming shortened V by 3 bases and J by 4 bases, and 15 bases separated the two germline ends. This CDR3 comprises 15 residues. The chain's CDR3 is CASSSFTWGSDTQYF. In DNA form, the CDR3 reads TGCGCCAGCAGCTCCTTTACGTGGGGCTCAGATACGCAGTATTTT.

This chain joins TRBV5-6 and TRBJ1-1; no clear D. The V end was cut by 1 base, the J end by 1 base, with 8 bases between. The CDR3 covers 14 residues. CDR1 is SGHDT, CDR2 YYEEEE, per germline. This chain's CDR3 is CASSLQVPNTEAFF. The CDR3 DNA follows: TGTGCCAGCAGCTTGCAAGTACCGAACACTGAAGCTTTCTTT.

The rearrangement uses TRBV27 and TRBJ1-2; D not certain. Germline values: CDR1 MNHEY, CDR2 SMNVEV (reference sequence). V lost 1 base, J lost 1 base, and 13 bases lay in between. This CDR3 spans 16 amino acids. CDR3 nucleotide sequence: TGTGCCAGCAGTTTATTAGCTGGGCGTTTTAACTATGGCTACACCTTC. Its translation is CASSLLAGRFNYGYTF.

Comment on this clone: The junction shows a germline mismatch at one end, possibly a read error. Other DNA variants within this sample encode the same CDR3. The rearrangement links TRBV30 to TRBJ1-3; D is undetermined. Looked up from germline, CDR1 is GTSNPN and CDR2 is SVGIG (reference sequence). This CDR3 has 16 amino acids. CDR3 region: CAWTHSSIFSGNTIYF. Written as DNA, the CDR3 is TGTGCCTGGACGCATTCTTCCATTTTCTCTGGGAACACCATATATTTT.

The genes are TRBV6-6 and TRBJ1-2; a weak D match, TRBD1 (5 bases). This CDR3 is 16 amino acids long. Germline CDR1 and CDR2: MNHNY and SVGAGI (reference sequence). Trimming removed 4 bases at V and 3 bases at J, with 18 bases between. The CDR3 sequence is CASSSPGRGPYYGYTF. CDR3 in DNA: TGTGCCAGCAGTTCCCCGGGTAGGGGCCCCTACTATGGCTACACCTTC.

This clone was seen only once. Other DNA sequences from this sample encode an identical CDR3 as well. CDR3 sequence reads: CASSLVTGTGASPLHF. For the CDR3, the DNA is TGCGCCAGCAGCTTGGTAACCGGGACAGGGGCTTCACCCCTCCACTTT. J is TRBJ1-6 and V is TRBV5-1; 10 nucleotides line up with TRBD1. The V and J ends lost 0 bases and 9 bases, in that order; junction bases with no gene match: 6. The CDR3 consists of 16 residues. Germline V CDR1 and CDR2: SGHRS, YFSETQ.

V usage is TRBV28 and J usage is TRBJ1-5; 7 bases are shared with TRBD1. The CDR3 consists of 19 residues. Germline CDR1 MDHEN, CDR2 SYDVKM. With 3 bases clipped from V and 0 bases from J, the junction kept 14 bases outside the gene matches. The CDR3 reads CASSFPRDQGGVSNQPQHF. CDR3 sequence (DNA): TGTGCCAGCAGTTTCCCTAGGGATCAGGGGGGGGTTAGCAATCAGCCCCAGCATTTT.

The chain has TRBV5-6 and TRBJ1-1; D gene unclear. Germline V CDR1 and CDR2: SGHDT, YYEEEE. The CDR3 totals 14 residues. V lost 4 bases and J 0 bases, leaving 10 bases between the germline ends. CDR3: CASSRSRLNTEAFF. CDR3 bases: TGTGCCAGCAGCCGATCGCGACTGAACACTGAAGCTTTCTTT.

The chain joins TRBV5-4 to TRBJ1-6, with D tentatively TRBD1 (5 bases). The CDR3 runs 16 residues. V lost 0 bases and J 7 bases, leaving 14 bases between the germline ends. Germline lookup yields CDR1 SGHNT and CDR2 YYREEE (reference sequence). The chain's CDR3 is CASSLGGIQGNSPLHF. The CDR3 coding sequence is TGTGCCAGCAGCTTGGGGGGGATTCAGGGAAATTCACCCCTCCACTTT.

The CDR3, as DNA: TGCGCCAGCAGTGAGGTGGAGAATGAGCAGTTCTTC. It yields the protein CASSEVENEQFF. V gene TRBV10-1 combines with J gene TRBJ2-1, with D uncertain. V shed 2 bases and J shed 7 bases, with 6 bases lying between them. This CDR3 contains 12 residues. CDR1 WNHNN and CDR2 SYGVQD come from the germline V gene (reference sequence).

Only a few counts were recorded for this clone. CDR3 sequence: CASSLDPNEKLFF. CDR3 nucleotide sequence: TGTGCCAGCAGCTTAGATCCTAATGAAAAACTGTTTTTT. The chain links TRBV5-6 to TRBJ1-4; D gene unclear. Germline loops: CDR1 SGHDT, CDR2 YYEEEE. This CDR3 is 13 amino acids long. V dropped 2 bases and J dropped 3 bases, with 5 bases sitting between them.